This TCR beta chain was obtained from a study of T cell repertoires in cytomegalovirus infection. This clonotype was recorded many times. The CDR3 consists of 15 residues. Germline V gene data show CDR1 as SGHTA and CDR2 as FQGNSA. Trimming pared 2 bases from V and 1 base from J, leaving 11 bases between. TCRdb itself ran the reads through MiXCR, one entry per CDR3 protein. The sample has 100,000 to 150,000 distinct CDR3 sequences; roughly 9% are singletons. Sequencing input: PBMCs. The receptor's source is a human donor in good health (CMV status not recorded). Some clones in this sample may be carry-over from other donors' samples. The chain has TRBV7-2 and TRBJ2-5; D not certain. The CDR3 DNA follows: TGTGCCAGCAGCTTAATTGCGGCTATCCAAGAGACCCAGTACTTC. It specifies CASSLIAAIQETQYF.